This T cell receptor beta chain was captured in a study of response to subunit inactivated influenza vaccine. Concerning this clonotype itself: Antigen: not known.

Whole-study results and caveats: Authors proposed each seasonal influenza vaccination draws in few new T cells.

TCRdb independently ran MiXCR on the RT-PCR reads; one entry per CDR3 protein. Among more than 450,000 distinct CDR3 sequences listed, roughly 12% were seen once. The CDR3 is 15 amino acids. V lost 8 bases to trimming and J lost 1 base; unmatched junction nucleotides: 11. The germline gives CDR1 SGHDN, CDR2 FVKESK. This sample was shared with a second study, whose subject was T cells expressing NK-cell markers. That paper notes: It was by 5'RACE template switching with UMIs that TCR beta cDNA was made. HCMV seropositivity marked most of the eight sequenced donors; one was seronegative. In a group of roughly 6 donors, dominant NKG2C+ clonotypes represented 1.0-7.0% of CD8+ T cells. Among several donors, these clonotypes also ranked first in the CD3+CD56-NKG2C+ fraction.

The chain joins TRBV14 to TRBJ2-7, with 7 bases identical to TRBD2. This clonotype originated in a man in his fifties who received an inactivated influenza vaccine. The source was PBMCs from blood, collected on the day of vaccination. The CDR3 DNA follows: TGTGCCAGCGAGACTAGCCCTTCTAGGTCCTACGAGCAGTACTTC. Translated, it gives CASETSPSRSYEQYF.